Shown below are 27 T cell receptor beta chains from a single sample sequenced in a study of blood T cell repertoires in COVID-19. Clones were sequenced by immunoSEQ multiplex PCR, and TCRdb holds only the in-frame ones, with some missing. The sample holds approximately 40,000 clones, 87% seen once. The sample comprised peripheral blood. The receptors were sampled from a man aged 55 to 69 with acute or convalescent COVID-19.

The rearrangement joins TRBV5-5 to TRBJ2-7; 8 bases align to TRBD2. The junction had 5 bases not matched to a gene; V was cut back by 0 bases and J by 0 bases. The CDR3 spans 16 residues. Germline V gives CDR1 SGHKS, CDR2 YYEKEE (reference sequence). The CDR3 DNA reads TGTGCCAGCAGCTTGGAGTCGAGCGGGAGCTCCTACGAGCAGTACGTC. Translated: CASSLESSGSSYEQYV.

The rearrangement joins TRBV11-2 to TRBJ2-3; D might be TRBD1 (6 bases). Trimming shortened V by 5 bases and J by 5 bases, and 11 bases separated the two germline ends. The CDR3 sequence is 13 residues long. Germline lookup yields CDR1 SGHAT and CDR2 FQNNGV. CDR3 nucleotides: TGTGCCAGCAGCCACCGGGGACAAGATACGCAGTATTTT. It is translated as CASSHRGQDTQYF.

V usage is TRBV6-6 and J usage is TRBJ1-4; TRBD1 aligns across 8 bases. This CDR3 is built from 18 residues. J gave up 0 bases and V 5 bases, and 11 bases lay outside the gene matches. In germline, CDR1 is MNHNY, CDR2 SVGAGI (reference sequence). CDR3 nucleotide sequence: TGTGCCAGCAGTCGCCACTCGACAGGGGCCTCAACTAATGAAAAACTGTTTTTT. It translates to CASSRHSTGASTNEKLFF.

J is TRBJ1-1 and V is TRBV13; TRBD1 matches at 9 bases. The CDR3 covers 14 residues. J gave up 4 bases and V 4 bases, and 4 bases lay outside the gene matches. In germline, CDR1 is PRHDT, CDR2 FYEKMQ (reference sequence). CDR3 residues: CASSSPTGGTEAFF. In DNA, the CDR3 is TGTGCCAGCAGCTCTCCGACAGGGGGCACTGAAGCTTTCTTT.

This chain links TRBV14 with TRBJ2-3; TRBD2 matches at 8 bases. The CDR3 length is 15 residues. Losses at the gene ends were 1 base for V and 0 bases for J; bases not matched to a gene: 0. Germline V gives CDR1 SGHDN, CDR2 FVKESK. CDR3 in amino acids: CASSQVAGSTDTQYF. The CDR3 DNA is TGTGCCAGCAGCCAAGTAGCGGGAAGCACAGATACGCAGTATTTT.

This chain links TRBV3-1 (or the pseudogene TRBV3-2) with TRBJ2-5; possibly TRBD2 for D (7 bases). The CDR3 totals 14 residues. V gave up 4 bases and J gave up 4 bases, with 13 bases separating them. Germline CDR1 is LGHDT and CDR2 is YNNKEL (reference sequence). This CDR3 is CASSPWGGGETQYF. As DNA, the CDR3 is TGTGCCAGCAGCCCTTGGGGGGGCGGAGAGACCCAGTACTTC.

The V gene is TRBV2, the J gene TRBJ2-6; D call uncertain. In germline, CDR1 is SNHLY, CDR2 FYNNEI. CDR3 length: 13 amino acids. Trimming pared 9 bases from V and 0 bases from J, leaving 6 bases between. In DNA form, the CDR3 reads TGTGCCAGTTCGAGCTCTGGGGCCAACGTCCTGACTTTC. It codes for CASSSSGANVLTF.

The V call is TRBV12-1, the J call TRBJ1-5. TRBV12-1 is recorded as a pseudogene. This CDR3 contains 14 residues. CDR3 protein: CASSQNRGGQPQHF. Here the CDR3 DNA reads TGTGCCAGCAGCCAGAATCGGGGGGGTCAGCCCCAGCATTTT.

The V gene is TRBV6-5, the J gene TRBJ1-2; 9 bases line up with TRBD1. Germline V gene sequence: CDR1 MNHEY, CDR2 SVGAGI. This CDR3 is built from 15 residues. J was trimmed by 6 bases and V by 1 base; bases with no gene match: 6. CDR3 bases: TGTGCCAGCAGTTACTTGCCGGACAGGGGCCATGGCTACACCTTC. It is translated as CASSYLPDRGHGYTF.

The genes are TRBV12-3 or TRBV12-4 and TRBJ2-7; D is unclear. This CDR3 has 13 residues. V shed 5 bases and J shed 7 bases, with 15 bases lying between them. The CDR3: CASSLQPQAEQYV. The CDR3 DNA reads TGTGCCAGCAGTCTCCAACCCCAGGCGGAGCAGTACGTC.

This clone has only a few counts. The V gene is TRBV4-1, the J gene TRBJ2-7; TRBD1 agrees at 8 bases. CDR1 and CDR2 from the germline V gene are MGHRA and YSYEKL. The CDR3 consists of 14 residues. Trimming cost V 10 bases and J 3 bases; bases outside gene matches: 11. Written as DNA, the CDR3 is TGCGCCACCTCCGTGCGGGACAGGAGCTACGAGCAGTACGTC. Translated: CATSVRDRSYEQYV.

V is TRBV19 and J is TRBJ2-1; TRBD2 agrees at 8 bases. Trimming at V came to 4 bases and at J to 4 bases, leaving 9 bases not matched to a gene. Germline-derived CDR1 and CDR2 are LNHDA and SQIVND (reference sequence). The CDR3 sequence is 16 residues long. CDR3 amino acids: CASSTTSGGLYNEQFF. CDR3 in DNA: TGTGCCAGTAGTACAACTAGCGGAGGACTATACAATGAGCAGTTCTTC. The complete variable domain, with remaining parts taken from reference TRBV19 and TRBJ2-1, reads DGGITQSPKYLFRKEGQNVTLSCEQNLNHDAMYWYRQDPGQGLRLIYYSQIVNDFQKGDIAEGYSVSREKKESFPLTVTSAQKNPTAFYLCASSTTSGGLYNEQFFGPGTRLTVL.

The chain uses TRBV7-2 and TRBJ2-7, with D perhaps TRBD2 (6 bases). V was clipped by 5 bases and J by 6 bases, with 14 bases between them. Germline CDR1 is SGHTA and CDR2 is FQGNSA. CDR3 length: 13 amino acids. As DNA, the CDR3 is TGTGCCAGCAGCCGCGGGGCGTACGTCGAGCAGTACGTC. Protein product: CASSRGAYVEQYV.

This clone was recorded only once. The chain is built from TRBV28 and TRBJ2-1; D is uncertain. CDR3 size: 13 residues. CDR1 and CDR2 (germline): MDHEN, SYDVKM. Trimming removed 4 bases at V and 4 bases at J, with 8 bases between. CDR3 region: CASSSPSYNEQFF. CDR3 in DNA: TGTGCCAGCAGTTCCCCCTCGTACAATGAGCAGTTCTTC.

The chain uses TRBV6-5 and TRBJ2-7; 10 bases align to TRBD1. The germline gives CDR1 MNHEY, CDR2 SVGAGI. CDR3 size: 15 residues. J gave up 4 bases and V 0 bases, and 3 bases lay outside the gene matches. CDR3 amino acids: CASSYSGDRGYEQYF. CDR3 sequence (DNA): TGTGCCAGCAGTTACTCCGGGGACAGGGGATACGAGCAGTACTTC.

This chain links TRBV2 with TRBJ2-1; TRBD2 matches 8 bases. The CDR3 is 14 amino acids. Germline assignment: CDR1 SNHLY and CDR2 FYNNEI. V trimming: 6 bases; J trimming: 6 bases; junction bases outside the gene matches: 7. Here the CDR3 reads CASRYGGVGNEQFF. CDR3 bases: TGTGCCAGCAGATACGGGGGGGTAGGCAATGAGCAGTTCTTC.

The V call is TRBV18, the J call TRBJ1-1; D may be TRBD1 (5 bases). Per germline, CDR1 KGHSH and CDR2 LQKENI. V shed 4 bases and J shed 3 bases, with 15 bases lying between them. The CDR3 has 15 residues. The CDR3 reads CASSQGPGGDTEAFF. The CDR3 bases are TGTGCCAGCTCACAAGGTCCGGGGGGAGACACTGAAGCTTTCTTT.

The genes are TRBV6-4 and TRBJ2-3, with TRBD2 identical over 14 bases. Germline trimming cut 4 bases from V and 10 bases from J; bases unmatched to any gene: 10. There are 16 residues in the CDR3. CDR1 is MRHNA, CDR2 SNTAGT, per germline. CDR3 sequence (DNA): TGTGCCAGCAGTGCTCAGGGGACTAGCGGGAGTTTCCCGCAGTATTTT. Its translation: CASSAQGTSGSFPQYF.

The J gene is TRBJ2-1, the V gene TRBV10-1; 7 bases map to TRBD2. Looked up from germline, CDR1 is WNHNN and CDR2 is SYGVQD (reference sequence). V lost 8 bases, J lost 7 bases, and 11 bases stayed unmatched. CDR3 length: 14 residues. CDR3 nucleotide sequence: TGCGCCAGCCCCAGTCAGCGGGGTGGGAATGAGCAGTTCTTC. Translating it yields CASPSQRGGNEQFF.

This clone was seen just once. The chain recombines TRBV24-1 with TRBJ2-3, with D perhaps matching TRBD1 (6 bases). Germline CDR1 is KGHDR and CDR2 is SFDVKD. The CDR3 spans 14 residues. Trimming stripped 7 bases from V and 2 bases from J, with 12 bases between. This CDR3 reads CATSQQGYTDTQYF. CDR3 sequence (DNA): TGTGCCACCAGCCAACAGGGCTACACAGATACGCAGTATTTT.

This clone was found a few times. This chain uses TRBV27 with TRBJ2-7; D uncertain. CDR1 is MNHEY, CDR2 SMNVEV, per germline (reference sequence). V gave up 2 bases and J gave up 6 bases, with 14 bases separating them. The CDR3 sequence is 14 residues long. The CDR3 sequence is CASSLLSRPLEQYF. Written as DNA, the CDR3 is TGTGCCAGCAGTTTACTCTCCAGGCCCCTCGAGCAGTACTTC.

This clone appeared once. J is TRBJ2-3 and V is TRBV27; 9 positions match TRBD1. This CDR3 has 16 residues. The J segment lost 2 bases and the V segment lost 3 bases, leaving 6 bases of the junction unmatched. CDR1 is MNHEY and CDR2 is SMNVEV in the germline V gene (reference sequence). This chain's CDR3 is CASSFNRDRDTDTQYF. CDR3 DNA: TGTGCCAGCAGTTTTAACAGGGACAGGGACACAGATACGCAGTATTTT.

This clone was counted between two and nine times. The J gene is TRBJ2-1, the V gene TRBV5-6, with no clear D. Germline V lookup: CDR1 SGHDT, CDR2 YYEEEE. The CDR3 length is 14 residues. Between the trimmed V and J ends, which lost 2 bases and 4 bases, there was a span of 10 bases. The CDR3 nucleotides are TGTGCCAGCAGCTTAGTAGAAGAGTACAATGAGCAGTTCTTC. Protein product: CASSLVEEYNEQFF. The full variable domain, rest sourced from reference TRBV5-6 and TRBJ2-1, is DAGVTQSPTHLIKTRGQQVTLRCSPKSGHDTVSWYQQALGQGPQFIFQYYEEEERQRGNFPDRFSGHQFPNYSSELNVNALLLGDSALYLCASSLVEEYNEQFFGPGTRLTVL.

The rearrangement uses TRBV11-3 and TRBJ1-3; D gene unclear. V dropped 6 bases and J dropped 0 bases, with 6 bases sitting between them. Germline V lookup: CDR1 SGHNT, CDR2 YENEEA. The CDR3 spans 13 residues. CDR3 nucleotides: TGTGCCAGCAGTGAGGGCTCTGGAAACACCATATATTTT. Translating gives CASSEGSGNTIYF.

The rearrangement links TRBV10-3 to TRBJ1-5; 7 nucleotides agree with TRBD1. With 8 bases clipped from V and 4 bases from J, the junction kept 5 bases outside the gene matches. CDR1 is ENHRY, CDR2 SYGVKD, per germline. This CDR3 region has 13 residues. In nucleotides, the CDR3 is TGTGCCATCCAGGGACAGCCTAATCAGCCCCAGCATTTT. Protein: CAIQGQPNQPQHF.

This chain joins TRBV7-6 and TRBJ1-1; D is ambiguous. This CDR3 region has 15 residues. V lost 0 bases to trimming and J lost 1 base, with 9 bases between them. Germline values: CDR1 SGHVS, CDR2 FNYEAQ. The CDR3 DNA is TGTGCCAGCAGCTTAGCTCCGGTTGCGAACACTGAAGCTTTCTTT. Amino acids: CASSLAPVANTEAFF.

Written as DNA, the CDR3 is TGTGCCAGCAGCGCCCTTCCGGCGGCTGAAGCTTTCTTT. Its protein is CASSALPAAEAFF. V and J are TRBV7-9 and TRBJ1-1; D gene uncertain. The CDR3 runs to 13 residues. The V end was cut by 5 bases, the J end by 6 bases, with 13 bases between. Germline values: CDR1 SEHNR, CDR2 FQNEAQ (reference sequence).